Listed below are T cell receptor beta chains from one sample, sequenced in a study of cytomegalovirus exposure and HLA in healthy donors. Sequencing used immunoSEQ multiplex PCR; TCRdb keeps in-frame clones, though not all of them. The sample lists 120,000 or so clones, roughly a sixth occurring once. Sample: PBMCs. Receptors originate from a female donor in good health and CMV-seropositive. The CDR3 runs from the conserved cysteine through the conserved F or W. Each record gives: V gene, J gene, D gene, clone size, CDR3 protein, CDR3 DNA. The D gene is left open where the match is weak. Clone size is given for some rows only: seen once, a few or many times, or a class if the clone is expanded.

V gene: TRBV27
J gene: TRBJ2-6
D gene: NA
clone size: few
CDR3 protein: CASSLRADSGANVLTF
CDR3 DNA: TGTGCCAGCAGTTTAAGAGCCGACTCTGGGGCCAACGTCCTGACTTTC

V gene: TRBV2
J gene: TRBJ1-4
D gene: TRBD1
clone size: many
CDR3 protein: CASSATGGKLFF
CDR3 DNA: TGTGCCAGCAGTGCAACAGGGGGAAAACTGTTTTTT

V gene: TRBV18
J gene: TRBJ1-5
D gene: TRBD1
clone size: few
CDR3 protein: CASSPEKTGANQPQHF
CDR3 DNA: TGTGCCAGCTCACCGGAAAAGACAGGGGCCAATCAGCCCCAGCATTTT

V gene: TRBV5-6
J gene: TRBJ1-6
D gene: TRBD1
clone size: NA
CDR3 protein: CASSLGQGGDSPLHF
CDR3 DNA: TGTGCCAGCAGCTTGGGACAGGGCGGCGATTCACCCCTCCACTTT

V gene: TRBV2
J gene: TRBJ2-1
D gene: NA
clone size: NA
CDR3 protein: CASASVEQFF
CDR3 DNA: TGTGCCAGCGCTTCGGTTGAGCAGTTCTTC

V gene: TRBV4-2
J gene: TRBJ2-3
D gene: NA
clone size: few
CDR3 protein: CASSQGRGFFTDTQYF
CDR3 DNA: TGTGCCAGCAGCCAAGGCCGGGGGTTTTTTACAGATACGCAGTATTTT

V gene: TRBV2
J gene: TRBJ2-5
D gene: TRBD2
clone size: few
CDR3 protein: CVSSEASGGETQYF
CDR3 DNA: TGTGTCAGCAGTGAGGCTAGCGGGGGAGAGACCCAGTACTTC

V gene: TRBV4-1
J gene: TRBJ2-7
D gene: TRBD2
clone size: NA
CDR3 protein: CASSQNSGGTANF
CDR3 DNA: TGCGCCAGCAGCCAAAATAGCGGGGGGACCGCCAACTTC

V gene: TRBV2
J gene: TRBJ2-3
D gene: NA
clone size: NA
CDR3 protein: CASTTGIPSTDTQYF
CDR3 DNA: TGTGCCAGCACCACCGGGATCCCAAGCACAGATACGCAGTATTTT

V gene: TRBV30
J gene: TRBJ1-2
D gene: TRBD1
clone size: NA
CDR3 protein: CAWSTGGDYGYTF
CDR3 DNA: TGTGCCTGGAGCACAGGGGGCGACTATGGCTACACCTTC

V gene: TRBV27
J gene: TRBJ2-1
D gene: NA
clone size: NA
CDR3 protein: CASRSLAGTSFEQFF
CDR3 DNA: TGTGCCAGCAGGTCCTTGGCGGGTACTAGCTTTGAGCAGTTCTTC

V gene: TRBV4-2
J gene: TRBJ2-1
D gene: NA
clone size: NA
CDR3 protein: CASSRYPSANEQFF
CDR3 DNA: TGTGCCAGCAGCCGGTATCCATCCGCGAATGAGCAGTTCTTC

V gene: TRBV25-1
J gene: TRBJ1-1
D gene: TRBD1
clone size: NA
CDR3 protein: CASSEVPGGTEAFF
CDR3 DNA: TGTGCCAGCAGTGAGGTTCCAGGGGGCACTGAAGCTTTCTTT

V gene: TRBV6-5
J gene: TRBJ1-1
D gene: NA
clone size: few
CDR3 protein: CASSTAGKDTEAFF
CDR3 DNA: TGTGCCAGCAGTACGGCAGGGAAGGACACTGAAGCTTTCTTT

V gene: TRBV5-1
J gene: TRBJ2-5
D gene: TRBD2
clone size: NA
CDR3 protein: CASRSLAGYQETQYF
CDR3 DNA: TGCGCCAGCAGGAGTCTAGCGGGGTACCAAGAGACCCAGTACTTC

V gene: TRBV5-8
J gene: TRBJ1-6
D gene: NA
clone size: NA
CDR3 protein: CASNLRGYNSPLHF
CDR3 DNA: TGTGCCAGCAACCTCAGGGGATATAATTCACCCCTCCACTTT

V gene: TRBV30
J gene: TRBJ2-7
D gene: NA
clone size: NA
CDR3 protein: CAWSVHGSGNREQYF
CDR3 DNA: TGTGCCTGGAGTGTACACGGTAGCGGTAACAGGGAGCAGTACTTC

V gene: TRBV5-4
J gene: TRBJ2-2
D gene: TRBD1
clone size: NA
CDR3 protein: CASSSAGQGTYGELFF
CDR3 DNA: TGTGCCAGCAGCTCGGCGGGACAGGGAACATACGGGGAGCTGTTTTTT

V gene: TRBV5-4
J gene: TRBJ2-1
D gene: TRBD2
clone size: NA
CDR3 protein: CASSGSGERYNEQFF
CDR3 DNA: TGTGCCAGCAGCGGTAGCGGGGAGCGCTACAATGAGCAGTTCTTC

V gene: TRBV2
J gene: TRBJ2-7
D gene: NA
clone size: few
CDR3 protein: CASRPGGYYEQYF
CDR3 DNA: TGTGCCAGCCGTCCCGGCGGTTACTACGAGCAGTACTTC

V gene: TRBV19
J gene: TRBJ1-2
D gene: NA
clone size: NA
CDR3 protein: CASSIAPIGDGYTF
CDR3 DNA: TGTGCCAGTAGTATAGCACCGATCGGGGATGGCTACACCTTC

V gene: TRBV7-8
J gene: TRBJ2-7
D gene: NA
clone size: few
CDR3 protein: CASSSRGGYEQYF
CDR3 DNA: TGTGCCAGCAGCTCGCGGGGCGGCTACGAGCAGTACTTC

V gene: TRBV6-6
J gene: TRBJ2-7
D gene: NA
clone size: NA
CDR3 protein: CASSNGQISTQYF
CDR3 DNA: TGTGCCAGCAGTAACGGACAGATTTCGACGCAGTACTTC

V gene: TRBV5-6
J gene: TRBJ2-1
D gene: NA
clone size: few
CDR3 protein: CASSLGIGGSYNEQFF
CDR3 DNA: TGTGCCAGCAGCTTGGGAATAGGGGGCTCCTACAATGAGCAGTTCTTC

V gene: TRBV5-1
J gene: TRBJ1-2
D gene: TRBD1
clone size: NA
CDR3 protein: CASSPGTGEHYGYTF
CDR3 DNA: TGCGCCAGCAGCCCTGGGACAGGGGAACACTATGGCTACACCTTC

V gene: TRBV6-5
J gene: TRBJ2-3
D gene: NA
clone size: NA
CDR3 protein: CASSYRGTDTQYF
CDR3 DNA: TGTGCCAGCAGTTATAGGGGAACAGATACGCAGTATTTT

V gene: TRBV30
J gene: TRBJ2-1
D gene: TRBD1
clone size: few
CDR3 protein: CAWTGTGLTNEQFF
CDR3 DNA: TGTGCCTGGACCGGGACAGGCCTTACGAATGAGCAGTTCTTC

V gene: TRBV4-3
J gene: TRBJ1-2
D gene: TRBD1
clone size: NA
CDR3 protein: CASSQDNRQGYYGYTF
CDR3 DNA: TGCGCCAGCAGCCAAGACAACCGACAGGGTTACTATGGCTACACCTTC

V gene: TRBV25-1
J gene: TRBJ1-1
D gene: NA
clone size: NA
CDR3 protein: CASSVLSSMGHTEAFF
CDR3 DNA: TGTGCCAGCAGTGTTTTGAGCTCCATGGGCCACACTGAAGCTTTCTTT

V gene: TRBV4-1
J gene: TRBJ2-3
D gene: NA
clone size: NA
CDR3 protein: CASSQEPASTDTQYF
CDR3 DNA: TGCGCCAGCAGCCAAGAGCCAGCGTCCACAGATACGCAGTATTTT

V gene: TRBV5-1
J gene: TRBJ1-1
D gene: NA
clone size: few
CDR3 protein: CASSFSGNTEAFF
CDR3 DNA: TGCGCCAGCAGCTTCTCGGGGAACACTGAAGCTTTCTTT

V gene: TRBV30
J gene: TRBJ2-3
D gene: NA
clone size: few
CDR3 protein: CAWSVLAPTDTQYF
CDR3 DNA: TGTGCCTGGAGTGTCCTAGCTCCCACAGATACGCAGTATTTT

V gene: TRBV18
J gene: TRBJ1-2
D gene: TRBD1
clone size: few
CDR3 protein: CASSPLRDREANYGYTF
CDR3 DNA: TGTGCCAGCTCACCACTCCGGGACAGGGAAGCTAACTATGGCTACACCTTC

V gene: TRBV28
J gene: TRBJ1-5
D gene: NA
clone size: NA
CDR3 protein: CASSEITGSPQTQHF
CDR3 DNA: TGTGCCAGCAGCGAGATTACGGGTAGCCCCCAGACCCAGCATTTT

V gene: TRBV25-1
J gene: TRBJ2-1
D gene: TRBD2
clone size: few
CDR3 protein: CASSEAPFGRFYEQFF
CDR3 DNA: TGTGCCAGCAGTGAAGCTCCCTTCGGGAGGTTTTATGAGCAGTTCTTC

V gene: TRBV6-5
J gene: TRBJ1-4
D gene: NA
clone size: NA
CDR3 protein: CASSYDIEATNEKLFF
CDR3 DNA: TGTGCCAGCAGTTACGATATAGAGGCAACTAATGAAAAACTGTTTTTT

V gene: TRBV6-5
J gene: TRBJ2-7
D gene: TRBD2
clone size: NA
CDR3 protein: CASRTSGTYEQYF
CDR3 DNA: TGTGCCAGCCGGACTAGCGGTACCTACGAGCAGTACTTC

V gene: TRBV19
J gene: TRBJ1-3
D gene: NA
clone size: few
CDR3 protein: CASRTGFLGNTIYF
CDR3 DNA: TGTGCCAGTAGAACAGGGTTTCTTGGAAACACCATATATTTT

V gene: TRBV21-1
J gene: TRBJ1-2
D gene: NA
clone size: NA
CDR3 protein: CASRKRGEAGPGGYTF
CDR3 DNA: TGTGCCAGCAGAAAAAGAGGTGAGGCAGGGCCCGGTGGCTACACCTTC

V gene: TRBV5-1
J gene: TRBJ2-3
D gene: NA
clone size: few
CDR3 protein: CASSSTRGSSTDTQYF
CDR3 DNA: TGCGCCAGCAGCTCAACCCGCGGTTCTAGCACAGATACGCAGTATTTT

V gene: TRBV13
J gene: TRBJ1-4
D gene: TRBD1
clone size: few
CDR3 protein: CASRSMRGTGLGGEKLFF
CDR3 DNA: TGTGCCAGCAGGTCTATGAGGGGGACAGGCCTCGGGGGTGAAAAACTGTTTTTT

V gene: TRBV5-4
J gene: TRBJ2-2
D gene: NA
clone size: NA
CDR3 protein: CASSLNQNTGELFF
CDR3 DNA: TGTGCCAGCAGCTTAAATCAAAACACCGGGGAGCTGTTTTTT

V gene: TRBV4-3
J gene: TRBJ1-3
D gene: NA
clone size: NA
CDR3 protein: CASSQEGSGAGNTIYF
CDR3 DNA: TGCGCCAGCAGCCAAGAAGGCTCAGGGGCTGGAAACACCATATATTTT

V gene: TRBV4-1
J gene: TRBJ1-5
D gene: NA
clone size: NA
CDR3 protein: CASSQEYYSNQPQHF
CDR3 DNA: TGCGCCAGCAGCCAAGAATATTATAGCAATCAGCCCCAGCATTTT

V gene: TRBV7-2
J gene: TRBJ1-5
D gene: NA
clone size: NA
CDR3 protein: CASSLGGRDNQPQHF
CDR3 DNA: TGTGCCAGCAGCTTAGGAGGGCGGGACAATCAGCCCCAGCATTTT

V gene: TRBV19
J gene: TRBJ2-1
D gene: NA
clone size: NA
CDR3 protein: CASSKEGTYNEQFF
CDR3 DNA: TGTGCCAGTAGTAAGGAGGGGACTTACAATGAGCAGTTCTTC

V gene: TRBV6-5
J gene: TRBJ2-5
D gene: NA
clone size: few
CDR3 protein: CASTDLGETQYF
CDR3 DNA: TGTGCCAGCACGGACTTAGGGGAGACCCAGTACTTC

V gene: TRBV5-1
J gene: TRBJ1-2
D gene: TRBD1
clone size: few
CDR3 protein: CASSLGQGAHGYTF
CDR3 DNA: TGCGCCAGCAGCTTAGGCCAGGGGGCGCACGGCTACACCTTC

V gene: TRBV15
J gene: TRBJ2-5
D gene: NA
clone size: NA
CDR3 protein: CATSREGSAGRETQYF
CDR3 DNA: TGTGCCACCAGCAGAGAAGGAAGTGCAGGGAGGGAGACCCAGTACTTC

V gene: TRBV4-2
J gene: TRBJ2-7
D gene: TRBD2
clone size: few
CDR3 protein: CASSQARLASGTSYEQYF
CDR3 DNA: TGTGCCAGCAGCCAAGCCAGACTCGCTAGCGGGACCTCCTACGAGCAGTACTTC